A single sample is the source of the 2 T cell receptor beta chains below, sequenced in a study of T cells in Graves' hyperthyroidism and ophthalmopathy. The TCR beta CDR3 regions underwent amplification using RNA transcripts as the source. First-round RT-PCR with HTBI primers amplified the TCR CDR3 region. TCRdb re-called the multiplex PCR reads through MiXCR, storing one row per CDR3 protein. The sample shows about 400,000 distinct CDR3 sequences, 20% to 30% of them seen only once. The sequenced sample consisted of blood. The receptors originated from a man aged 50 to 59 with Graves' hyperthyroidism.

This clonotype turned up a few times. This chain uses TRBV11-2 with TRBJ1-1; perhaps TRBD1 as D (6 bases). V lost 0 bases and J 4 bases, leaving 9 bases between the germline ends. The CDR3 contains 14 residues. Germline lookup yields CDR1 SGHAT and CDR2 FQNNGV. The DNA for the CDR3 is TGTGCCAGCAGCTTAGAAGGGGGTTTCACTGAAGCTTTCTTT. It yields the protein CASSLEGGFTEAFF.

This clonotype was seen a handful of times. The chain joins TRBV3-1 to TRBJ2-3; 7 nucleotides agree with TRBD2. Trimming at V came to 5 bases and at J to 5 bases, leaving 7 bases not matched to a gene. The CDR3 runs 14 residues. Germline CDR1 reads LGHDT; CDR2 reads YNNKEL (reference sequence). CDR3 residues: CASSWGGAGDTQYF. CDR3 in DNA: TGTGCCAGCAGCTGGGGGGGAGCGGGAGATACGCAGTATTTT.